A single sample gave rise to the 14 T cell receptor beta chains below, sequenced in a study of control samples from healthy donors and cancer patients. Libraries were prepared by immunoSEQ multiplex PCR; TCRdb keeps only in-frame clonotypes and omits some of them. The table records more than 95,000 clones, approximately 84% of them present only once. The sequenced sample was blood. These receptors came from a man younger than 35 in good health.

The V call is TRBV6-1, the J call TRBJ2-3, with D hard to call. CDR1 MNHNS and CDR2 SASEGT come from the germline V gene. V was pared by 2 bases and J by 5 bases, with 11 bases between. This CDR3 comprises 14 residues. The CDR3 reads CASSERRMQDTQYF. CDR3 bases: TGTGCCAGCAGTGAAAGGCGAATGCAAGATACGCAGTATTTT.

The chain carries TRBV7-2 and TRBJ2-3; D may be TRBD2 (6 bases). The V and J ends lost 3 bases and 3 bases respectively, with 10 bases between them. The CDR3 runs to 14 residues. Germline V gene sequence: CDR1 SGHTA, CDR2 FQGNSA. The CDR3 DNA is TGTGCCAGCAGCTTTTCTGGGGGGACAGATACGCAGTATTTT. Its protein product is CASSFSGGTDTQYF.

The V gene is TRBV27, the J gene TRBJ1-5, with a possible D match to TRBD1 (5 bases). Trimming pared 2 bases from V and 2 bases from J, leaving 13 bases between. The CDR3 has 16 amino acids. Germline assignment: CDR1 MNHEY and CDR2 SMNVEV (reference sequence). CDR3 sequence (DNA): TGTGCCAGCAGTTTACTAGGGGTGGAGGGCAATCAGCCCCAGCATTTT. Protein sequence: CASSLLGVEGNQPQHF.

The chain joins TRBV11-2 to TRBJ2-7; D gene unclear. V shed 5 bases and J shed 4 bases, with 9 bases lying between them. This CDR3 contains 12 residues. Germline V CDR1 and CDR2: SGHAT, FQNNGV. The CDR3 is CASSPSRYEQYF. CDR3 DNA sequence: TGTGCCAGCAGCCCCTCAAGGTACGAGCAGTACTTC.

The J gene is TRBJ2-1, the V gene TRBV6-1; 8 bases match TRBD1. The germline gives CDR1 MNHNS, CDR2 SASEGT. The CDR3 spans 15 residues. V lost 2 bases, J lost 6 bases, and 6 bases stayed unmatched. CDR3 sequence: CASSETITGGNEQFF. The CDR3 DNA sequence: TGTGCCAGCAGTGAAACGATAACAGGGGGCAATGAGCAGTTCTTC.

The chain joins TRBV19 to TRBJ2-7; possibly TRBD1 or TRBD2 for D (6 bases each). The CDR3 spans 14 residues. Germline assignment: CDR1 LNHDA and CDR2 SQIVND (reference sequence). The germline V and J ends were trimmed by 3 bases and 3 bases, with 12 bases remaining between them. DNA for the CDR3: TGTGCCAGTAGTATCCGGGGGCACGGCTACGAGCAGTACTTC. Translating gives CASSIRGHGYEQYF.

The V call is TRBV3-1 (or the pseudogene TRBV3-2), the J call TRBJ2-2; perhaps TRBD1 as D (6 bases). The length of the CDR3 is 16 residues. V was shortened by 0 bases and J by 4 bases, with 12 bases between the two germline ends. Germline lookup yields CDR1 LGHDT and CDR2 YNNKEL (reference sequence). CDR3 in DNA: TGTGCCAGCAGCCAAGATGAGGGGGAGAGCACCGGGGAGCTGTTTTTT. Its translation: CASSQDEGESTGELFF.

CDR3 amino acids: CASSLAGTGGTENTIYF. Here the CDR3 DNA reads TGTGCCAGCAGCTTAGCGGGGACAGGGGGCACTGAAAACACCATATATTTT. The chain has TRBV7-2 and TRBJ1-3; 12 nucleotides line up with TRBD1. V trimming: 0 bases; J trimming: 6 bases; junction bases outside the gene matches: 6. The germline V gene encodes CDR1 SGHTA and CDR2 FQGNSA. CDR3 length: 17 residues.

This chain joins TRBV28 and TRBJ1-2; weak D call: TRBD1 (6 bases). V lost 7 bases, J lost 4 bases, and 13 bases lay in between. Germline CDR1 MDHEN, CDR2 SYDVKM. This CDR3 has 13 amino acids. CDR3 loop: CASTHRESYGYTF. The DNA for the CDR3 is TGTGCCAGCACTCACAGGGAGAGCTATGGCTACACCTTC.

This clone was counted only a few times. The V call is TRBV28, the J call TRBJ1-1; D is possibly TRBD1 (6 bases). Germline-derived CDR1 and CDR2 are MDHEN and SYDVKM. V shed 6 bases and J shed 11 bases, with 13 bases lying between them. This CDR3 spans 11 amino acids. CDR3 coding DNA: TGTGCCAGCAGCTACAGGGTAGGCGCTTTCTTT. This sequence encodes CASSYRVGAFF.

CDR3 sequence: CASSFRDSWFF. The DNA of the CDR3 is TGTGCCAGCAGTTTCAGGGATTCATGGTTCTTC. The rearrangement links TRBV28 to TRBJ2-1; TRBD1 might be the D (5 bases). In germline, CDR1 is MDHEN, CDR2 SYDVKM. The V and J ends lost 3 bases and 15 bases respectively, with 12 bases between them. This CDR3 has 11 amino acids.

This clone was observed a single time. The CDR3 coding sequence is TGTGCCAGCAGCTACCGGGAGAGGAGCGAGCAGTACTTC. It codes for CASSYRERSEQYF. The rearrangement uses TRBV7-3 and TRBJ2-7; D may be TRBD2 (6 bases). The CDR3 is made up of 13 amino acids. CDR1 and CDR2 (germline): SGHTA, FQGTGA. The V end lost 4 bases, the J end lost 6 bases, and 13 bases lay between the germline ends.

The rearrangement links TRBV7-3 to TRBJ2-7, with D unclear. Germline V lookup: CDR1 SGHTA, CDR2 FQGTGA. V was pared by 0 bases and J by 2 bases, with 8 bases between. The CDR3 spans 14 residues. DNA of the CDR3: TGTGCCAGCAGCTTAACTCCGATGACCTACGAGCAGTACTTC. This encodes CASSLTPMTYEQYF.

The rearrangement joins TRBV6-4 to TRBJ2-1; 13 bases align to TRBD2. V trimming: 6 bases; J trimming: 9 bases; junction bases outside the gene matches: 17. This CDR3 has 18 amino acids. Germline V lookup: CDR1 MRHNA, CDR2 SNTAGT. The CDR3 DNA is TGTGCCAGCAGCCTAACCCCCTTACTAGCGGGAGGGCCGATTGAGCAGTTCTTC. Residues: CASSLTPLLAGGPIEQFF.